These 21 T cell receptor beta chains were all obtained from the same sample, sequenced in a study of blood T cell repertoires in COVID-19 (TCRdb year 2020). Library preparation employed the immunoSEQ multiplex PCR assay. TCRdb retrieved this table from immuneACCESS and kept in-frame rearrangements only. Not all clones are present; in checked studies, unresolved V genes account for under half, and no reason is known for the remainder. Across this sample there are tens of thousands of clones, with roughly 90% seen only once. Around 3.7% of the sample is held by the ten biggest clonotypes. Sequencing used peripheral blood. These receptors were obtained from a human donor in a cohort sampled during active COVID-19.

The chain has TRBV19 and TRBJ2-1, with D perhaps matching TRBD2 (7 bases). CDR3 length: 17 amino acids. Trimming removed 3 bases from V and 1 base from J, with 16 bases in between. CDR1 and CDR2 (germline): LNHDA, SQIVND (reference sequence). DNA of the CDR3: TGTGCCAGTAGTATTGATTCAAGCGGGACATCCTACAATGAGCAGTTCTTC. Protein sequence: CASSIDSSGTSYNEQFF.

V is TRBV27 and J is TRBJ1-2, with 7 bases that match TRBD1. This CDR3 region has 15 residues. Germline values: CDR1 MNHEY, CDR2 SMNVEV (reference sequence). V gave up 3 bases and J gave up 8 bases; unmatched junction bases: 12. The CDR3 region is CASSFSPQGVSGYTF. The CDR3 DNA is TGTGCCAGCAGTTTTTCCCCCCAGGGGGTCTCAGGCTACACCTTC.

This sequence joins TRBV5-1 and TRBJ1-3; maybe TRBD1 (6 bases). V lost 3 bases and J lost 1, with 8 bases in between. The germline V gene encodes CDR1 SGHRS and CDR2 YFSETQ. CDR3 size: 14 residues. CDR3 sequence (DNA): TGCGCCAGCAGCTCGACAGGATCTGGAAACACCATATATTTT. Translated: CASSSTGSGNTIYF.

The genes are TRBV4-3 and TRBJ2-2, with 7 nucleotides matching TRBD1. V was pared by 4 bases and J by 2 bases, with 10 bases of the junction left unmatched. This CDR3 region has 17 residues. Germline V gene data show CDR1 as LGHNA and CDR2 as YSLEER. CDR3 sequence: CASSRFDRVGNTGELFF. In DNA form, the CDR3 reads TGCGCCAGCAGCCGCTTTGACAGGGTCGGAAACACCGGGGAGCTGTTTTTT.

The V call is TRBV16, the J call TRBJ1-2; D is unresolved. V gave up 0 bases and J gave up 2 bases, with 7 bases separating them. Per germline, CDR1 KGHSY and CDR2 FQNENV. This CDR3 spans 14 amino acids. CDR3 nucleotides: TGTGCCAGCAGCCAATCAACTACCAACTATGGCTACACCTTC. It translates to CASSQSTTNYGYTF.

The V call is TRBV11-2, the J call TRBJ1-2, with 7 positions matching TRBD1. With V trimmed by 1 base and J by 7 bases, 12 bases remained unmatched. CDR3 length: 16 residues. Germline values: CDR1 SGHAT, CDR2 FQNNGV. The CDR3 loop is CASSLGRGQYLGGYTF. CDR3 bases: TGTGCCAGCAGCTTAGGCAGGGGACAGTATCTTGGTGGCTACACCTTC.

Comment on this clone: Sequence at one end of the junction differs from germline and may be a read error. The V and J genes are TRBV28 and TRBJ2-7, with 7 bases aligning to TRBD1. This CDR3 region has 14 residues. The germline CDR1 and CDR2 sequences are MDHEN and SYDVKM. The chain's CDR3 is CASSLWDSSYEQYF. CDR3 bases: TGTGCCAGCAGCTTATGGGACAGCTCCTACGAGCAGTACTTC.

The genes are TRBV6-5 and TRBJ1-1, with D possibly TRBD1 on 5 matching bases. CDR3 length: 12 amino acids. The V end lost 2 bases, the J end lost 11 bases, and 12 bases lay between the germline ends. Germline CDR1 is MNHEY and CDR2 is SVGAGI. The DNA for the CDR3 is TGTGCCAGCAGTTACGGGGCGCAAACGGCTTTCTTT. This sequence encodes CASSYGAQTAFF.

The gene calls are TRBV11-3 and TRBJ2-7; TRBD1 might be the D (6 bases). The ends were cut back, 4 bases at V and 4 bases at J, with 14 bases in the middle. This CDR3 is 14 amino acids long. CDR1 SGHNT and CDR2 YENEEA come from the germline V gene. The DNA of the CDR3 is TGTGCCAGCAGCTCATCCGGGACACCGTACGAGCAGTACTTC. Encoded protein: CASSSSGTPYEQYF. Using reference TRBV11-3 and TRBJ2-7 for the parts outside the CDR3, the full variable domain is EAGVVQSPRYKIIEKKQPVAFWCNPISGHNTLYWYLQNLGQGPELLIRYENEEAVDDSQLPKDRFSAERLKGVDSTLKIQPAELGDSAVYLCASSSSGTPYEQYFGPGTRLTVT.

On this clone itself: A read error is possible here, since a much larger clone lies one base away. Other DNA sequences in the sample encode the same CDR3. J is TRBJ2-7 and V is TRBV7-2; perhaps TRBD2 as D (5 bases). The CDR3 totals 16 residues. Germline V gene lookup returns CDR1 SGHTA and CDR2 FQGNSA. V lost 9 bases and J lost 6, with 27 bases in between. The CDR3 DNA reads TGTGCCAGTAGCCCATTACCCTCGGACTTATTTTCCGAGCAGTACTTC. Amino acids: CASSPLPSDLFSEQYF.

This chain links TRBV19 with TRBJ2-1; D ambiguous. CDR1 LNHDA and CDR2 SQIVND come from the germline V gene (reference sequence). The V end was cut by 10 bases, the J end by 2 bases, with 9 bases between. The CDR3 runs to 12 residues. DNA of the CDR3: TGTGCCACGGCGGATACCTACAATGAGCAGTTCTTC. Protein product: CATADTYNEQFF.

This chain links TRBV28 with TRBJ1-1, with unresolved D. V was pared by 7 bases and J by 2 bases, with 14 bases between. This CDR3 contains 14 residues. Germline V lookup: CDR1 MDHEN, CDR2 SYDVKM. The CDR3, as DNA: TGTGCCAGCACGGCCCGAGACACAAACACTGAAGCTTTCTTT. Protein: CASTARDTNTEAFF.

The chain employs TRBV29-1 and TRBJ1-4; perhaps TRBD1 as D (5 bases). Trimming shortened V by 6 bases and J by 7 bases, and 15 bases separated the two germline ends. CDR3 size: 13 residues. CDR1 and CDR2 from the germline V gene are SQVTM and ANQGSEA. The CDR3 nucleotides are TGCAGCGTAACCCCAGGGTTTGGTGAAAAACTGTTTTTT. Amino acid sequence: CSVTPGFGEKLFF.

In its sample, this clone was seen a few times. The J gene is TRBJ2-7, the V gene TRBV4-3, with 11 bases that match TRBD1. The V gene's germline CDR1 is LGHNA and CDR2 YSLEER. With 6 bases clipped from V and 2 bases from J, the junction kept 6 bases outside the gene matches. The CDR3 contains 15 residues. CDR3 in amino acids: CASSQGTGGTYEQYF. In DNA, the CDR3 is TGCGCCAGCAGTCAGGGGACAGGGGGGACCTACGAGCAGTACTTC.

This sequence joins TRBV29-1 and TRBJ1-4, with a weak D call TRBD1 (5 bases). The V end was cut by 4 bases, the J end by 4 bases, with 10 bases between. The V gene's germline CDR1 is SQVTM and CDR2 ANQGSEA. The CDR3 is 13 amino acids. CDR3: CSVALQVNEKLFF. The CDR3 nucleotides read TGCAGCGTTGCTCTACAGGTTAATGAAAAACTGTTTTTT.

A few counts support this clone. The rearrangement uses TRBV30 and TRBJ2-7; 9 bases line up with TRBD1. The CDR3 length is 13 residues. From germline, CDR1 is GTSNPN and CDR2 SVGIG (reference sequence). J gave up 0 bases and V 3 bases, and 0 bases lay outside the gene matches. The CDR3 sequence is CAWRDRGSYEQYF. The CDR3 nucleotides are TGTGCCTGGAGGGACAGGGGCTCCTACGAGCAGTACTTC.

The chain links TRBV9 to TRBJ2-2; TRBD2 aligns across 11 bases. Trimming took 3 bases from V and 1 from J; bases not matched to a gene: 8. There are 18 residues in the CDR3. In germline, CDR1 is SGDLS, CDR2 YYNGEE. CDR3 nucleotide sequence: TGTGCCAGCAGCGGCCCCGGGACTAGCGGAGAGAACACCGGGGAGCTGTTTTTT. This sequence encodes CASSGPGTSGENTGELFF.

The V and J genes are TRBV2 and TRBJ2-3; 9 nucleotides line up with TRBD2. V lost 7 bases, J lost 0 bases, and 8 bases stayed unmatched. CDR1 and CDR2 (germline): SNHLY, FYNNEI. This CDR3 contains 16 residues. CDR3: CASKGSGGESTDTQYF. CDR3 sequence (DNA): TGTGCCAGCAAGGGTAGCGGGGGCGAAAGCACAGATACGCAGTATTTT.

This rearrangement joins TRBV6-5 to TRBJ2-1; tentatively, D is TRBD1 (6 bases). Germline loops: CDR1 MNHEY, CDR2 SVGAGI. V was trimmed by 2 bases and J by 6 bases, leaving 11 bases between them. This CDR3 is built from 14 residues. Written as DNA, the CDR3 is TGTGCCAGCAGTTACCGCCAGGGGAGCAATGAGCAGTTCTTC. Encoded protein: CASSYRQGSNEQFF.

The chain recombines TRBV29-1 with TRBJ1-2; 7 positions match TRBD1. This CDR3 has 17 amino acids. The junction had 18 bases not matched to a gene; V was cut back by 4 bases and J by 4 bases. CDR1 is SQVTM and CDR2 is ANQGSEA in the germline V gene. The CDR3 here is CSVVSLGVQGKGYGYTF. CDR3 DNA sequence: TGCAGCGTTGTTTCTCTTGGGGTACAGGGGAAGGGCTATGGCTACACCTTC.

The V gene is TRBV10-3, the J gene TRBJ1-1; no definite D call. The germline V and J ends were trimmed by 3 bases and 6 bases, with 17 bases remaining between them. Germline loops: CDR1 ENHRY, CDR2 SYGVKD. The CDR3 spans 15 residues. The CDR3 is CAISDPLGLGAEAFF. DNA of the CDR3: TGTGCCATCAGTGACCCCCTCGGACTTGGGGCTGAAGCTTTCTTT.